Listed here are 11 T cell receptor beta chains from one sample, sequenced in a study of blood T cell repertoires in COVID-19. Assay: immunoSEQ multiplex PCR; the TCRdb copy retains only in-frame clones and omits some. The profile shows under 100,000 clones, around 80% of them singletons. The sample consisted of peripheral blood. The receptors were gathered from a man in his sixties with acute or convalescent COVID-19.

The chain combines TRBV6-5 with TRBJ1-3, with 8 bases that match TRBD1. Germline values: CDR1 MNHEY, CDR2 SVGAGI. This CDR3 has 14 residues. The V segment lost 6 bases and the J segment 8 bases; nucleotides outside the gene matches: 9. The CDR3 region has the DNA TGTGCCAGCAGGCGACAGGGGTCTCGAGACACCATATATTTT. This translates into CASRRQGSRDTIYF.

The CDR3 coding sequence is TGTGCCAGCTCACCTCCAGGGGGAAATTCACCCCTCCACTTT. This codes for CASSPPGGNSPLHF. The gene calls are TRBV18 and TRBJ1-6; 7 positions match TRBD1. Losses at the gene ends were 3 bases for V and 7 bases for J; bases not matched to a gene: 3. Germline CDR1 reads KGHSH; CDR2 reads LQKENI. CDR3 size: 14 residues.

V and J are TRBV28 and TRBJ2-7, with TRBD2 matching over 13 bases. In germline, CDR1 is MDHEN, CDR2 SYDVKM. CDR3 length equals 17 residues. V was pared by 5 bases and J by 8 bases, with 15 bases of the junction left unmatched. For the CDR3, the DNA is TGTGCCAGCAGTCCCCCCCCCGGGACTAGCGGGGACCTACAGCAGTACTTC. This codes for CASSPPPGTSGDLQQYF.

The chain carries TRBV5-6 and TRBJ1-4; D remains ambiguous. The V end lost 2 bases, the J end lost 2 bases, and 7 bases lay between the germline ends. The CDR3 is 14 amino acids. Looked up from germline, CDR1 is SGHDT and CDR2 is YYEEEE. The CDR3 nucleotides are TGTGCCAGCAGCTTCAAACGGACTAATGAAAAACTGTTTTTT. It codes for CASSFKRTNEKLFF.

The chain couples TRBV5-1 to TRBJ1-4; 7 bases match TRBD1. The CDR3 is 16 residues long. With 1 base clipped from V and 4 bases from J, the junction kept 7 bases outside the gene matches. CDR1 and CDR2 from the germline V gene are SGHRS and YFSETQ. The CDR3 protein is CASSLSGDSFNEKLFF. The CDR3 DNA follows: TGCGCCAGCAGCTTGTCCGGGGACAGCTTTAATGAAAAACTGTTTTTT.

J is TRBJ2-2 and V is TRBV2; 9 nucleotides agree with TRBD1. Germline CDR1 and CDR2: SNHLY and FYNNEI. The ends lost 8 bases at V and 0 bases at J; junction bases unmatched: 4. CDR3 length equals 15 residues. The CDR3 sequence: CASRDRVSNTGELFF. The DNA of the CDR3 is TGTGCCAGCCGGGACAGGGTTTCGAACACCGGGGAGCTGTTTTTT.

The genes are TRBV7-2 and TRBJ1-1; perhaps TRBD1 as D (5 bases). The CDR3 is 16 amino acids. CDR1 is SGHTA, CDR2 FQGNSA, per germline. V was cut by 3 bases and J by 4 bases, with 18 bases left in between. CDR3 DNA sequence: TGTGCCAGCAGCTTCGGACACGGGGGGAGTCTCACTGAAGCTTTCTTT. Its protein is CASSFGHGGSLTEAFF.

This clone was counted many times. At one end the junction does not follow the germline gene, possibly because of a read error. V and J are TRBV7-7 and TRBJ2-2; TRBD2 aligns across 10 bases. The CDR3 loop spans 20 amino acids. The germline gives CDR1 SSHAT, CDR2 FNYEAQ (reference sequence). The DNA for the CDR3 is TGTGCTAGCAGCTTAAGAGTTTCGAGCGGGGGGGTTACGAACACCGGGGAGCTGTTTTTT. Translated: CASSLRVSSGGVTNTGELFF.

This chain joins TRBV28 and TRBJ2-7; D is undetermined. The CDR3 totals 11 residues. V was clipped by 7 bases and J by 2 bases, with 6 bases between them. The germline V gene has CDR1 MDHEN and CDR2 SYDVKM. The CDR3 here is CASTSPYEQYF. In nucleotides, the CDR3 is TGTGCCAGCACTTCCCCCTACGAGCAGTACTTC. Variable domain in full (rest from reference TRBV28 and TRBJ2-7): DVKVTQSSRYLVKRTGEKVFLECVQDMDHENMFWYRQDPGLGLRLIYFSYDVKMKEKGDIPEGYSVSREKKERFSLILESASTNQTSMYLCASTSPYEQYFGPGTRLTVT.

This clone appeared a few times. This chain links TRBV7-6 with TRBJ2-7, with D maybe TRBD2 (5 bases). CDR1 SGHVS and CDR2 FNYEAQ come from the germline V gene. V gave up 1 base and J gave up 2 bases, with 12 bases separating them. The CDR3 sequence is 15 residues long. Here the CDR3 reads CASSLVVDSTYEQYF. The DNA for the CDR3 is TGTGCCAGCAGCTTAGTGGTGGACTCTACCTACGAGCAGTACTTC.

V usage is TRBV9 and J usage is TRBJ2-1; 10 bases align to TRBD2. The length of the CDR3 is 18 residues. CDR1 is SGDLS and CDR2 is YYNGEE in the germline V gene. Germline trimming cut 1 base from V and 1 base from J; bases unmatched to any gene: 8. The CDR3 reads CASSVRAGGPSSYNEQFF. CDR3 nucleotides: TGTGCCAGCAGCGTACGAGCGGGAGGGCCCAGTTCCTACAATGAGCAGTTCTTC.